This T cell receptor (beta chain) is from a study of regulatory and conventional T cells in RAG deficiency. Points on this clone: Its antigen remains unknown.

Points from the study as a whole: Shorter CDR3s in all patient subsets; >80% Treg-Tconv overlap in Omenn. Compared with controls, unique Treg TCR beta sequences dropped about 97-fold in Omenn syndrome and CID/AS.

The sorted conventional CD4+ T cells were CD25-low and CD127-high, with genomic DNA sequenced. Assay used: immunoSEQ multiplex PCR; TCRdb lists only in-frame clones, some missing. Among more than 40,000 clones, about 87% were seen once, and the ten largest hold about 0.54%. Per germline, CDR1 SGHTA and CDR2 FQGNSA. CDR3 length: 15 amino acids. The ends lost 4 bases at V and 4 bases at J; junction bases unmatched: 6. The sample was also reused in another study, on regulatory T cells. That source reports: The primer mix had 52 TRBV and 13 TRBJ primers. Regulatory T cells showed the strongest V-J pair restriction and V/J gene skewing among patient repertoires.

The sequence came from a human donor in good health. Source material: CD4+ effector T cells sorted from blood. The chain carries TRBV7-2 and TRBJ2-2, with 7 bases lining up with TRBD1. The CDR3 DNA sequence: TGTGCCAGCAGCTCCGGGACAGCAGTCACCGGGGAGCTGTTTTTT. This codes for CASSSGTAVTGELFF.